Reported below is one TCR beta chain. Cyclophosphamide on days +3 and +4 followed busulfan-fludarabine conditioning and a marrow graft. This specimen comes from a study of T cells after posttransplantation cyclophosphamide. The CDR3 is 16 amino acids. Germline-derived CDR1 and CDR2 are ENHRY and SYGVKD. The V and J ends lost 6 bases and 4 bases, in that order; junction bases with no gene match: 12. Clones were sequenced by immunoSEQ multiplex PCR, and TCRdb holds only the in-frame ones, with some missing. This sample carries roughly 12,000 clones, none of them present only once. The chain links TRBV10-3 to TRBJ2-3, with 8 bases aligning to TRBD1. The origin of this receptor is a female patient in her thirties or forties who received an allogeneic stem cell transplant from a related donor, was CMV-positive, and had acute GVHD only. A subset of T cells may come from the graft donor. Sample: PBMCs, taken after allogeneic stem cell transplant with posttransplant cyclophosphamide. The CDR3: CAISLPAGGAADTQYF. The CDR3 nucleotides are TGTGCCATCAGCCTACCTGCAGGGGGCGCGGCAGATACGCAGTATTTT.